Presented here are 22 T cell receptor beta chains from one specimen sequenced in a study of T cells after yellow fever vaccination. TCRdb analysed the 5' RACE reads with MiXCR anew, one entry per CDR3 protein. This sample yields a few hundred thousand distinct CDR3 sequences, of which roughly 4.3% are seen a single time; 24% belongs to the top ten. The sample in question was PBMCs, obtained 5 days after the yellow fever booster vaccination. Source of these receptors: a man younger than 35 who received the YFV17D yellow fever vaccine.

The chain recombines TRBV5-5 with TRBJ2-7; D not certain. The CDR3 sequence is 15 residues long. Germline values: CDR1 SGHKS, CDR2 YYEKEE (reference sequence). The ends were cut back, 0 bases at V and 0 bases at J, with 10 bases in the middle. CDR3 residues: CASSLDGALSYEQYV. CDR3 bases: TGTGCCAGCAGCTTGGATGGAGCCCTCTCCTACGAGCAGTACGTC.

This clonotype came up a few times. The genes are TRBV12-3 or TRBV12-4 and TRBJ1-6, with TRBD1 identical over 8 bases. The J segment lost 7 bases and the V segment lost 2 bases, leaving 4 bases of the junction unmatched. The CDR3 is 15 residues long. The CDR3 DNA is TGTGCCAGCAGTTTACAGGGGGCGGGGAATTCACCCCTCCACTTT. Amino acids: CASSLQGAGNSPLHF.

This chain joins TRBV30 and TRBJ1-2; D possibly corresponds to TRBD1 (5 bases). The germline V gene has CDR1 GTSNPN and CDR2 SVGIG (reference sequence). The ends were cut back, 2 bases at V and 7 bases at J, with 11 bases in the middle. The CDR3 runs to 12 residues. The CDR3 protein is CAWSPGGAGYTF. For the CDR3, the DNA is TGTGCCTGGAGTCCCGGAGGGGCTGGCTACACCTTC.

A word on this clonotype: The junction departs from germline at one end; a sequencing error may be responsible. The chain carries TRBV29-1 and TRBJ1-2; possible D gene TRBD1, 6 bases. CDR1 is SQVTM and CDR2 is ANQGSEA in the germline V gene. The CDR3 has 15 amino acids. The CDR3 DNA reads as TGCAGCGTCGAAGGGGGACAAGCCCGGGGCTATGGCTACACCTTC. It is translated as CSVEGGQARGYGYTF.

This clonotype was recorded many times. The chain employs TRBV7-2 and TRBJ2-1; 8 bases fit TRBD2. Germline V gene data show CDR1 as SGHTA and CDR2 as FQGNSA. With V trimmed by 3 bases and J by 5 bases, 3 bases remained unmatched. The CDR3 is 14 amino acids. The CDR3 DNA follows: TGTGCCAGCAGCTTGTCGGGGGGGAACAATGAGCAGTTCTTC. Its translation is CASSLSGGNNEQFF. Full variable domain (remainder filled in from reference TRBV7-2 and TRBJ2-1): GAGVSQSPSNKVTEKGKDVELRCDPISGHTALYWYRQSLGQGLEFLIYFQGNSAPDKSGLPSDRFSAERTGGSVSTLTIQRTQQEDSAVYLCASSLSGGNNEQFFGPGTRLTVL.

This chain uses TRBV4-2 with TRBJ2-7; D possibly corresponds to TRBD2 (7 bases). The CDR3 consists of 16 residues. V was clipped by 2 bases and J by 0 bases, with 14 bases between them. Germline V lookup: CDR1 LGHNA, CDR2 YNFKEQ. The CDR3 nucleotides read TGTGCCAGCAGCCAAAGAGCGAGGGGGGGCTCCTACGAGCAGTACTTC. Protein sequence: CASSQRARGGSYEQYF.

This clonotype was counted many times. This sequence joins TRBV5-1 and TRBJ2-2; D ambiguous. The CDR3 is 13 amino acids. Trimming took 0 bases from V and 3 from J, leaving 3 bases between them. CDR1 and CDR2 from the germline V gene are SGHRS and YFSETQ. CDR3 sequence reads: CASSLGHTGELFF. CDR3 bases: TGCGCCAGCAGCTTGGGACACACCGGGGAGCTGTTTTTT.

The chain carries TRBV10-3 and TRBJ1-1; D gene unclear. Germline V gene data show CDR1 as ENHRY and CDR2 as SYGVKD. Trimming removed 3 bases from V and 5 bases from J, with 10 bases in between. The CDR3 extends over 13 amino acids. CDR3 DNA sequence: TGTGCCATCAGTGACCACGTAAGGACTGAAGCTTTCTTT. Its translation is CAISDHVRTEAFF.

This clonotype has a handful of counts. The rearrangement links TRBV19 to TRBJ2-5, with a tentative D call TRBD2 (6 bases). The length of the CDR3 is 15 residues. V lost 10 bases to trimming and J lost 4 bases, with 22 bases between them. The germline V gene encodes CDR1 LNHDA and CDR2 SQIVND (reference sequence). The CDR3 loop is CAISPPGTVRETQYF. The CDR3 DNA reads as TGTGCCATCTCACCGCCGGGGACTGTACGAGAGACCCAGTACTTC.

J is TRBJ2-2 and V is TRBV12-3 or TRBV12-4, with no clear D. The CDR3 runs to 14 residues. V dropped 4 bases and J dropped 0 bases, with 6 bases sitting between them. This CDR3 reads CASSSIPNTGELFF. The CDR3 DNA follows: TGTGCCAGCAGTTCCATACCGAACACCGGGGAGCTGTTTTTT.

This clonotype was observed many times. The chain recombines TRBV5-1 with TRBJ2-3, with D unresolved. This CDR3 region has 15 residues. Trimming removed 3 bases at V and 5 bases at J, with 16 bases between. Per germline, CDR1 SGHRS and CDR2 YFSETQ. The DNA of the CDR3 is TGCGCCAGCAGCTCACTTTGGACGGGCCAAGATACGCAGTATTTT. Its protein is CASSSLWTGQDTQYF.

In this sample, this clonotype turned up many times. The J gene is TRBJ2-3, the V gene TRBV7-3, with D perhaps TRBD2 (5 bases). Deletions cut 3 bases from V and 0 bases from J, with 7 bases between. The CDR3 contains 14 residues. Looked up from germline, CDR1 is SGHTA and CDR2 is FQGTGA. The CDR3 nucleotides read TGTGCCAGCAGCTTCAGCGGTAGCACAGATACGCAGTATTTT. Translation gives CASSFSGSTDTQYF.

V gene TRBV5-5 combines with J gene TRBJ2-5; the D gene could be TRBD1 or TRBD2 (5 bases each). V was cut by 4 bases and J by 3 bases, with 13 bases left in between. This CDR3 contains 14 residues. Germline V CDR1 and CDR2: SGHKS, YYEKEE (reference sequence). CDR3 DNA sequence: TGTGCCAGCAGCAGGGTGGGGACGGAAGAGACCCAGTACTTC. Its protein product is CASSRVGTEETQYF.

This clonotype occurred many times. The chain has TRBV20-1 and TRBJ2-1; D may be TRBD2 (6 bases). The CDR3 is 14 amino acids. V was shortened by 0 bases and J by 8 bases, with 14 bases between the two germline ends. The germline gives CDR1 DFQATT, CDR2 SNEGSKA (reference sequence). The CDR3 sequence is CSARDRLERDEQFF. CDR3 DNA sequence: TGCAGTGCTAGAGATCGACTAGAACGCGATGAGCAGTTCTTC.

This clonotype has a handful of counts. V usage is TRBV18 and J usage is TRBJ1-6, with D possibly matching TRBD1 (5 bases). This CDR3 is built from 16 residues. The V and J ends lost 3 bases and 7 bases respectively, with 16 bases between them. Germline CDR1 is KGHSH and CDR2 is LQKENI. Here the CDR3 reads CASSPDQRQSNSPLHF. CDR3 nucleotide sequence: TGTGCCAGCTCACCGGACCAGAGACAGTCGAATTCACCCCTCCACTTT. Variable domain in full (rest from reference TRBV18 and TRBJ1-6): NAGVMQNPRHLVRRRGQEARLRCSPMKGHSHVYWYRQLPEEGLKFMVYLQKENIIDESGMPKERFSAEFPKEGPSILRIQQVVRGDSAAYFCASSPDQRQSNSPLHFGNGTRLTVT.

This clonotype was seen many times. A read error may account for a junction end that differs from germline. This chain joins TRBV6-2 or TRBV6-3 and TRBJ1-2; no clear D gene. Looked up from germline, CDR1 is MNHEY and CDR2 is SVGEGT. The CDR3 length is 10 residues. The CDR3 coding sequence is TGTGCCAGCAGCTACTGGGGATACACCTTC. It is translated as CASSYWGYTF.

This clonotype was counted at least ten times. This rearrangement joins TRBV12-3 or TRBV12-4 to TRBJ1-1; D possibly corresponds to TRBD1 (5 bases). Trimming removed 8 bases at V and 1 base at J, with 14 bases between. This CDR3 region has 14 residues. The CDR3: CASGTSGTNTEAFF. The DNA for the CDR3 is TGTGCCAGCGGGACGAGTGGGACGAACACTGAAGCTTTCTTT.

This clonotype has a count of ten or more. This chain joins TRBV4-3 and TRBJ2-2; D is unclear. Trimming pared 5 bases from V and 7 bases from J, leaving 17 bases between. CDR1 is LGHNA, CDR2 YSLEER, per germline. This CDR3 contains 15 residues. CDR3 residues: CASSSLSAVRGELFF. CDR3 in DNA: TGCGCCAGCAGCTCTCTATCGGCGGTCCGCGGGGAGCTGTTTTTT.

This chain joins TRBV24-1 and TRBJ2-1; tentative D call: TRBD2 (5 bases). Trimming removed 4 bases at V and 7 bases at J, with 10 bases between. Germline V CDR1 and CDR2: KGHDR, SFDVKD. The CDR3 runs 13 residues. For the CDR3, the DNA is TGTGCCACCAGTGAGCCTTGGAGGAATGAGCAGTTCTTC. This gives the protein CATSEPWRNEQFF.

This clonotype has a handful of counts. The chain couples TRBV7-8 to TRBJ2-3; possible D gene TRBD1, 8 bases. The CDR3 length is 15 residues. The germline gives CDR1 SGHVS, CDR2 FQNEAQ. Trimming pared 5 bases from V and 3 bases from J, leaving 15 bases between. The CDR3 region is CASSRKQGGTDTQYF. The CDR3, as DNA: TGTGCCAGCAGCCGTAAACAGGGGGGGACAGATACGCAGTATTTT. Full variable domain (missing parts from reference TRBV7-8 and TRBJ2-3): GAGVSQSPRYKVAKRGQDVALRCDPISGHVSLFWYQQALGQGPEFLTYFQNEAQLDKSGLPSDRFFAERPEGSVSTLKIQRTQQEDSAVYLCASSRKQGGTDTQYFGPGTRLTVL.

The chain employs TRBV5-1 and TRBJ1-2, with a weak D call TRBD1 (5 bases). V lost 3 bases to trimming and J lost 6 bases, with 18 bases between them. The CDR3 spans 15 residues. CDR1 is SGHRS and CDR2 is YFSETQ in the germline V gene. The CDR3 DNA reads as TGCGCCAGCAGCTATAGTGCGGGGACGGAGAATGGCTACACCTTC. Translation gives CASSYSAGTENGYTF.

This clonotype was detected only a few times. CDR3 amino acids: CASSHRGPLLRYEQYF. CDR3 sequence (DNA): TGTGCCAGCAGCCATAGAGGGCCGCTACTTCGCTACGAGCAGTACTTC. V usage is TRBV7-9 and J usage is TRBJ2-7; tentatively, D is TRBD2 (5 bases). V dropped 5 bases and J dropped 3 bases, with 20 bases sitting between them. CDR1 is SEHNR and CDR2 is FQNEAQ in the germline V gene (reference sequence). The CDR3 has 16 amino acids.